Following are 23 T cell receptor beta chains from one sample sequenced in a study of T cell repertoires in cytomegalovirus infection. From the reads, TCRdb called clonotypes with MiXCR, one entry per CDR3 protein. The sample carries about 830,000 distinct CDR3 sequences, 32% recorded once. No antigen is known for these receptors. Material: cultured CD8+ T cells from PBMCs, obtained from culture after CMV antigen stimulation. All receptors come from a human donor in good health (CMV status not recorded). Some clones in this sample may be carry-over from other donors' samples.

The chain joins TRBV7-6 to TRBJ1-1; D is ambiguous. The CDR3 extends over 16 amino acids. The germline gives CDR1 SGHVS, CDR2 FNYEAQ. Deletions cut 0 bases from V and 0 bases from J, with 11 bases between. The DNA of the CDR3 is TGTGCCAGCAGCTTAGCGCAAAGGGTAATGAACACTGAAGCTTTCTTT. This encodes CASSLAQRVMNTEAFF.

As to this clonotype: A much larger clone differs by one base, so this may be a read error. The gene calls are TRBV7-6 and TRBJ2-1, with 7 bases aligning to TRBD2. Near its end, the DNA agrees better with TRBJ2-7, so the J call may be wrong. Germline values: CDR1 SGHVS, CDR2 FNYEAQ. The CDR3 covers 13 residues. The chain's CDR3 is CASSSTSSNEQYF. As DNA, the CDR3 is TGTGCCAGCAGTTCGACTAGCAGCAATGAGCAGTACTTC.

The chain joins TRBV12-3 or TRBV12-4 to TRBJ1-6; the match to TRBD1 covers 7 bases. The CDR3 length is 15 residues. V shed 1 base and J 14 bases; nucleotides not matched to a gene: 11. CDR3 sequence (DNA): TGTGCCAGCAGTTTAGGGTTCAGGGCGCAGGGGGCCCTCCACTTT. Its protein is CASSLGFRAQGALHF.

This clonotype was seen a handful of times. This chain uses TRBV7-8 with TRBJ1-1, with 7 bases that match TRBD1. Germline CDR1 SGHVS, CDR2 FQNEAQ. V lost 5 bases, J lost 3 bases, and 9 bases stayed unmatched. There are 15 residues in the CDR3. The CDR3 here is CASSPSTGLDTEAFF. DNA of the CDR3: TGTGCCAGCAGCCCCTCGACAGGGCTGGACACTGAAGCTTTCTTT.

V gene TRBV7-9 combines with J gene TRBJ2-7; D gene unclear. Trimming took 6 bases from V and 5 from J, leaving 17 bases between them. The CDR3 extends over 14 amino acids. CDR1 is SEHNR and CDR2 is FQNEAQ in the germline V gene (reference sequence). CDR3 protein: CASRHATTGHEQYF. In DNA form, the CDR3 reads TGTGCCAGCAGACACGCCACGACGGGTCACGAGCAGTACTTC.

This clonotype was picked up many times. The chain employs TRBV6-1 and TRBJ2-3; TRBD2 matches 7 bases. Germline CDR1 MNHNS, CDR2 SASEGT. The CDR3 totals 17 residues. V was clipped by 6 bases and J by 1 base; unmatched bases: 13. This CDR3 reads CASRKGWPAGGTDTQYF. CDR3 bases: TGTGCCAGCAGGAAGGGGTGGCCGGCGGGGGGCACAGATACGCAGTATTTT.

CDR3 loop: CASSRTSGGLSNTGELFF. The CDR3, as DNA: TGTGCCAGCAGCCGGACTAGCGGGGGGCTTTCGAACACCGGGGAGCTGTTTTTT. V usage is TRBV5-6 and J usage is TRBJ2-2; 14 bases agree with TRBD2. CDR1 SGHDT and CDR2 YYEEEE come from the germline V gene. After removal of 4 bases from V and 0 bases from J, the junction contained 5 bases not matched to a gene. This CDR3 region has 18 residues.

The chain combines TRBV7-3 with TRBJ2-1, with 8 bases that match TRBD2. CDR1 and CDR2 from the germline V gene are SGHTA and FQGTGA. Trimming at V came to 4 bases and at J to 2 bases, leaving 7 bases not matched to a gene. The CDR3 has 16 residues. The CDR3 nucleotides are TGTGCCAGCAGCTCTTCGGGGGGGGCGACCTACAATGAGCAGTTCTTC. Protein product: CASSSSGGATYNEQFF.

The V call is TRBV19, the J call TRBJ1-1; 9 positions match TRBD1. The CDR3 spans 16 residues. V lost 3 bases and J lost 4; bases outside the gene matches: 9. Germline CDR1 LNHDA, CDR2 SQIVND (reference sequence). CDR3 in DNA: TGTGCCAGTAGTATGCGGCACAGGGGGCTGGGCACTGAAGCTTTCTTT. This sequence encodes CASSMRHRGLGTEAFF.

To note about this clonotype: Possible read error: a much larger clone is one base away. The V and J genes are TRBV7-2 and TRBJ2-5; 8 bases are a match to TRBD1. Germline CDR1 reads SGHTA; CDR2 reads FQGNSA. This CDR3 has 15 residues. CDR3 amino acids: CANSFRGRSQETQYF. DNA of the CDR3: TGTGCCAACAGCTTCAGGGGGCGATCCCAAGAGACCCAGTACTTC.

This clonotype was detected a few times. The J gene is TRBJ2-1, the V gene TRBV10-3; 9 positions match TRBD1. The CDR3 sequence is 16 residues long. Unmatched junction bases numbered 7, after V lost 3 bases and J lost 4 bases. Germline CDR1 ENHRY, CDR2 SYGVKD. The CDR3 here is CAISEKQGAKYNEQFF. The CDR3 bases are TGTGCCATCAGTGAAAAACAGGGGGCGAAATACAATGAGCAGTTCTTC.

This clonotype has a handful of counts. The chain has TRBV7-3 and TRBJ2-4; D possibly corresponds to TRBD2 (5 bases). CDR1 and CDR2 from the germline V gene are SGHTA and FQGTGA. The CDR3 loop spans 17 amino acids. Between the trimmed V and J ends, which lost 5 bases and 1 base, there was a span of 18 bases. The CDR3 DNA sequence: TGTGCCAGCAGCCACCCCCCCGGCAGGAGGGCCAAAAACATTCAGTACTTC. Translating it yields CASSHPPGRRAKNIQYF.

CDR3 residues: CASSVVQADSYNEQFF. CDR3 sequence (DNA): TGTGCCAGCAGCGTAGTTCAAGCGGACTCCTACAATGAGCAGTTCTTC. The rearrangement joins TRBV9 to TRBJ2-1, with a possible D match to TRBD2 (5 bases). The germline V gene has CDR1 SGDLS and CDR2 YYNGEE. This CDR3 is 16 amino acids long. Trimming removed 0 bases at V and 0 bases at J, with 10 bases between. The entire variable domain, with the rest obtained from reference TRBV9 and TRBJ2-1, is as follows: DSGVTQTPKHLITATGQRVTLRCSPRSGDLSVYWYQQSLDQGLQFLIQYYNGEERAKGNILERFSAQQFPDLHSELNLSSLELGDSALYFCASSVVQADSYNEQFFGPGTRLTVL.

Concerning this clonotype itself: A read error may produce the germline difference seen at one junction end. The rearrangement links TRBV6-1 to TRBJ2-5, with 8 bases aligning to TRBD2. Germline V gene sequence: CDR1 MNHNS, CDR2 SASEGT. The CDR3 loop spans 17 amino acids. CDR3 sequence (DNA): TGTGCCAGCAGGGAAGCCTCGAGACTAGCGCCCCAAGAGACCCAGTACTTC. It yields the protein CASREASRLAPQETQYF.

The rearrangement joins TRBV12-3 or TRBV12-4 to TRBJ2-7, with D possibly matching TRBD2 (6 bases). The V end was cut by 5 bases, the J end by 3 bases, with 20 bases between. The CDR3 spans 16 residues. The CDR3 DNA is TGTGCCAGCAGTCATAGGAGGGAAGGGCCCAACTACGAGCAGTACTTC. Translated: CASSHRREGPNYEQYF.

V is TRBV3-1 and J is TRBJ2-1; 7 bases are a match to TRBD1. The CDR3 spans 15 residues. Germline assignment: CDR1 LGHDT and CDR2 YNNKEL (reference sequence). The V gene end was trimmed by 0 bases and the J gene end by 15 bases; junction bases not matched to a gene: 14. The CDR3 protein is CASSQEGRGYVHRFF. For the CDR3, the DNA is TGTGCCAGCAGCCAAGAGGGCAGGGGGTATGTCCACAGGTTCTTC.

The chain uses TRBV6-5 and TRBJ1-2; 11 nucleotides align to TRBD1. The CDR3 loop spans 15 amino acids. Germline V gene lookup returns CDR1 MNHEY and CDR2 SVGAGI. Unmatched junction bases numbered 5, after V lost 5 bases and J lost 3 bases. The DNA for the CDR3 is TGTGCCAGCAGTCGACCGGGACAGGGGGACTATGGCTACACCTTC. Amino acids: CASSRPGQGDYGYTF.

The chain links TRBV7-8 to TRBJ2-3, with TRBD2 as a possible D gene (5 bases). This CDR3 has 16 residues. The germline V gene encodes CDR1 SGHVS and CDR2 FQNEAQ. Trimming left V 7 bases short and J 0 bases short, with 17 bases between. CDR3 sequence (DNA): TGTGCCAGCAACTGGCAGGCGGGTATTAGCACAGATACGCAGTATTTT. Translating it yields CASNWQAGISTDTQYF.

This clonotype was observed a few times. CDR3 amino acids: CASSYSGHYYERYGYTF. In DNA form, the CDR3 reads TGTGCCAGCAGTTACTCGGGACATTACTATGAACGCTATGGCTACACCTTC. This sequence joins TRBV6-5 and TRBJ1-2; D is perhaps TRBD1 (6 bases). The length of the CDR3 is 17 residues. With 0 bases removed from V and 4 bases from J, the gap between germline ends came to 18 bases. The germline V gene has CDR1 MNHEY and CDR2 SVGAGI.

This clonotype turned up a few times. The chain has TRBV4-1 and TRBJ1-2; 8 bases align to TRBD1. J was trimmed by 3 bases and V by 2 bases; bases with no gene match: 2. Germline lookup yields CDR1 MGHRA and CDR2 YSYEKL. The CDR3 is 14 residues long. Written as DNA, the CDR3 is TGCGCCAGCAGCCAACTGACAGGGGACTATGGCTACACCTTC. Translation: CASSQLTGDYGYTF.

Ten or more counts support this clonotype. The chain has TRBV12-3 or TRBV12-4 and TRBJ1-1, with D possibly TRBD1 on 6 matching bases. The CDR3 is 12 residues long. Trimming stripped 8 bases from V and 1 base from J, with 8 bases between. CDR3 sequence (DNA): TGTGCCAGCTTGACAGGGAACACTGAAGCTTTCTTT. Its translation: CASLTGNTEAFF.

The chain combines TRBV12-3 or TRBV12-4 with TRBJ2-3, with D unresolved. There are 12 residues in the CDR3. V lost 5 bases to trimming and J lost 11 bases, with 14 bases between them. CDR3 sequence reads: CASSPEADGQYF. The CDR3 coding sequence is TGTGCCAGCAGTCCGGAAGCTGATGGGCAGTATTTT.

Ten or more counts support this clonotype. The rearrangement uses TRBV7-8 and TRBJ1-6, with D unclear. V shed 1 base and J shed 7 bases, with 17 bases lying between them. Germline V gives CDR1 SGHVS, CDR2 FQNEAQ. This CDR3 spans 17 amino acids. The chain's CDR3 is CASSLGRRDNYNSPLHF. The CDR3 DNA follows: TGTGCCAGCAGCTTAGGAAGAAGGGATAATTACAATTCACCCCTCCACTTT.